This T cell receptor (beta chain) stems from a study of cytomegalovirus exposure and HLA in healthy donors listed by TCRdb under 2017. Turning to the overall study: An earlier analysis of roughly 500 of the donors reported under 300 Gb of sequence data and 117 million unique TCR beta sequences obtained from about 200 million T cells. Because of strong linkage in the cohort, 5 or 6 DR-DQ haplotypes were treated as single units for association and clustering. Using immunosequencing, the study profiled T cell repertoires from roughly 650 subjects and related those repertoires to cytomegalovirus serostatus. An earlier analysis of several hundred of the donors applied high-throughput TCR beta sequencing to assess whether each TCR beta V gene segment acted as functional or pseudogenic. Every repertoire in the discovery cohort had been generated on one and the same sequencing platform. The genetic ancestry cluster associated with self-reported Caucasian donors included roughly four fifths of the 350 to 500 genotyped donors. To predict cytomegalovirus infection status, the study combined high-throughput TCR immunosequencing, statistical association of individual TCRs with disease status, and machine learning. Across under 500 genotyped donors of the cohort, an average of about 220,000 unique TCR beta nucleotide sequences per donor were sequenced, and roughly 18% of those sequences were non-productive. The number of typed donors differed by locus: about 620-640 for A, B, C, DRB1 and DQB1; 500 to 550 for DQA1; approximately 600 for DPA1; and 400 to 480 for DPB1. Rather than drawing on any new phenotypic data, the later analysis identified candidate immune exposures from TCR beta sequences and the way those sequences occurred across donors. A later genetic analysis used genome-wide SNP genotypes for 398 of the 666 donors, treating that subset as a discovery cohort. Class I and class II HLA loci were covered by the typing at four-digit resolution. An early release covering roughly 580 HLA-typed donors comprised approximately 290 gigabases of sequencing data and about 90 million unique TCR sequences. In a later analysis, previously published TCR beta repertoires from 550 to 700 donors were re-analyzed and high-resolution HLA genotyping was added so that TCR occurrence patterns could be studied. A separate validation cohort of over a hundred different subjects was used in addition to the roughly 670-subject first cohort. Alongside the repertoire data, information on donor age, sex, ethnicity and CMV serostatus was compiled. The aim of the study was to test whether cataloging public T cell receptors could identify signatures of past pathogen exposure. The study at large found these results: In an earlier analysis of 450 to 750 of the donors, most TCR beta V segments appeared in productive rearrangements about 90% or about 30% of the time, broadly matching IMGT annotations. Presence/absence analyses assumed roughly uniform sequencing depth across donors, an assumption that may not hold. HLA typing was unavailable for some donors at each locus, so association tests used only the typed subset. Some IMGT-functional V segments, including TRBV6-2 and TRBV6-3, could not be distinguished by the 87-base-pair reads and were therefore excluded. Most TCR sequences were observed very rarely across donors, whereas some public TCRs were present in many individuals. Some 16 rarely observed V segments, including chromosome 9 orphons, were excluded from the earlier analysis of about 610 of the donors because counts were too low. In vitro tests confirmed that a few of the cytomegalovirus-associated TCR beta chains recognize cytomegalovirus antigens. Linkage disequilibrium might explain the correlated functional status among segregating V segments, but an unknown experimental factor could not be ruled out. The study listed approximately 150 TCR beta chains as associated with cytomegalovirus. A later analysis reported that several top co-occurrence clusters appeared linked to parvovirus B19, influenza, CMV and Epstein-Barr virus. A further reported finding was that TCR beta sequences accurately predicted the HLA-A and HLA-B alleles for most subjects in the first cohort. In a later analysis, HLA-associated TCR beta chains were found to be more clonally expanded and to have lower generation probabilities than equally common non-associated chains. In a later analysis, most CMV-associated TCR beta chains were found to appear HLA-restricted, with HLA associations seemingly driven largely by CMV exposure. A later analysis associated 16,951 TCR beta sequences with specific HLA alleles at a false discovery rate of 0.05. A cluster of highly shared sequence variants was judged likely to be a technical artifact of the sequencing pipeline. According to a later analysis, TCR association rates differed among HLA loci, with DRB1 alleles showing the most associated TCRs and HLA-C alleles showing the fewest. In this cohort, only TCR beta chains were sequenced, and detectable features were limited by the absence of alpha or paired-chain data. According to a later genetic analysis, donors in an Asian-associated ancestry cluster had fewer N-insertions in productive TCRs than the approximately 650-donor mean. When HLA alleles, especially DR and DQ, strongly co-occurred, TCR associations were difficult to assign to individual alleles. Immune exposure information for the cohort was limited to CMV serostatus. An association between a missense DCLRE1C variant and V-gene and J-gene trimming of TCR beta chains was found in a later genetic analysis and replicated in an independent cohort. The classifier was reported to diagnose cytomegalovirus status with high specificity and sensitivity in both the original cohort and the validation cohort. According to the authors, the approach could potentially be generalized to other disease states and immunological phenotypes.

About this clone itself: Its specific antigen is unknown. The record has no base qualities; no much larger clone is one base away.

Receptors were amplified or captured by the immunoSEQ multiplex PCR assay. A mixture of 60 forward primers for TCR Vbeta segments and 13 reverse primers for TCR Jbeta segments was used in the multiplex PCR. The CDR3 region of rearranged TCR beta genes was amplified from genomic DNA by a multiplex PCR assay. The Illumina HiSeq System was used to sequence the amplified TCR beta libraries as 87-base-pair reads. The paper's data handling went like this. A later analysis counted tens of millions of unique TCR beta chains across the 550 to 700 repertoires, and approximately 11 million of these chains were shared by at least two donors. Raw reads were error-corrected and collapsed into unique sequences with a nearest-neighbor algorithm that merged closely related sequences to remove PCR and sequencing errors. Alignment of CDR3 sequences to IMGT reference sequences was used to assign V, D and J gene segments. For a sequence to be retained, a match of at least six nucleotides to both a V gene segment and a J gene segment was required. A rearrangement counted as productive if the CDR3 had no stop codons and remained in frame with V and J, and every other rearrangement counted as non-productive. CDR3 was defined according to IMGT convention as the region running from the second conserved V-encoded cysteine to the conserved J-encoded phenylalanine. The earlier analysis of some 540 of the donors excluded any sequence lacking an unambiguous match to a single V gene segment. In an earlier analysis of more than 500 of the donors, a V segment was called functional when productive rearrangements were above 56.7%, and segregating when the standard deviation between donors exceeded 5%. A statistical classification framework was developed to diagnose cytomegalovirus status using the catalog of TCR beta chain sequences. In a later analysis, V and J genes were assigned by comparing TCR nucleotide sequences against IMGT/GENE-DB human TR gene sequences. The TCRdist pipeline was used in a later analysis to assign CDR3 sequences and most-parsimonious VDJ recombination scenarios. In a later analysis, each TCR beta chain was defined by its CDR3 amino acid sequence together with its V-gene family, and reads without a unique V-gene family were excluded. As a way to deal with suspected cross-contamination and a sequencing artifact, a later analysis dropped 450 to 700 nucleotide sequences that were highly shared and had low generation probability. In a later analysis, a clonal expansion index was calculated for each public chain from normalized within-repertoire ranks of inferred template counts. In a later analysis, generation probabilities were computed using a VDJ recombination model fitted to out-of-frame rearrangements, and the results were checked against IGoR. In a later analysis, TCR-TCR, TCR-HLA and TCR-CMV co-occurrence was scored with hypergeometric tests, and a repertoire-size bias correction was applied to TCR pairs. A later analysis estimated false discovery rates by permuting HLA or CMV assignments 20 times. In a later analysis, co-occurring TCRs were grouped with DBSCAN, and TCRdist sequence similarity was added when clustering was performed within HLA-allele-positive subsets. For co-occurrence clustering, repertoires with fewer than 30,000 or more than 120,000 public chains were excluded, along with a handful of repertoires with anomalous nucleotide sharing. In its TCRdb copy, this immuneACCESS table keeps in-frame sequences only and misses some clones. Where compared with another copy, unresolved V genes explain less than half of these, and the others have no known cause. Clonal size and the V and J genes are those of that table, whereas D and trimming came from the DNA. In this sample the table shows more than 140,000 clones, 64% of which occur a single time. Together, the top ten hold less than 3.5% of the sample.

The CDR3 numbers 13 residues from cysteine through phenylalanine. The CDR3 DNA has 39 bases and is translated from base 1. V and J are truncated by 6 bases and 4 bases respectively, leaving an intervening sequence of 12 bases. Per the germline V gene (reference sequence), WNHNN is the CDR1 and SYGVQD is the CDR2. The cohort was made up of roughly 670 healthy bone marrow donors. Cohort members were all nominally healthy when sampled, although unrecorded immune exposures were likely present. The donor was CMV seropositive and belonged to the group of a few hundred seropositive cohort members. A peripheral blood sample was provided by each donor, and peripheral blood mononuclear cells were used for TCR beta sequencing. Genomic DNA was extracted from the blood cell samples with the Qiagen DNeasy Blood Extraction Kit.

The receptor's source is a woman under 40 in good health and CMV-seropositive. The V gene is TRBV10-1 and the J gene is TRBJ1-1; perhaps TRBD1 is the D gene, with 5 bases matching. Sequenced: PBMCs. The DNA sequence follows: TGCGCCAGCAGGTCAGGGTACGCCACTGAAGCTTTCTTT. Its amino acids are CASRSGYATEAFF.